The 22 T cell receptor beta chains below come from one sample, sequenced in a study of T cell responses to AZD1222 COVID-19 vaccine (dated by TCRdb to the early 2020s). The time point label on this specimen signifies: about 28 days (+/-7) after the second vaccine dose. The library relied on the immunoSEQ multiplex PCR assay. TCRdb re-hosts the immuneACCESS table, in-frame sequences only. Its copies lack some clones; in the studies checked, an unresolved V gene accounts for under half of them, and the cause for the rest is not known. The sample records about 140,000 clones, 88% of which are singletons. The biggest ten clones account for 3% to 4% of the sample. This sample comprised peripheral blood, obtained 28 days after the second AZD1222 dose. The receptors shown here come from an adult who received the AZD1222 COVID-19 vaccine.

This rearrangement joins TRBV27 to TRBJ1-2; 8 bases map to TRBD1. J lost 4 bases, V lost 3 bases, and 7 bases had no gene match. Germline CDR1 MNHEY, CDR2 SMNVEV (reference sequence). The CDR3 sequence is 15 residues long. DNA of the CDR3: TGTGCCAGCAGTTTGCGCCAGGGGGCTCTCTATGGCTACACCTTC. Encoded protein: CASSLRQGALYGYTF.

CDR3 nucleotide sequence: TGCGCCAGCAGCCGGGCGGCGGGGTTGTTGGGAGATACGCAGTATTTT. Translating it yields CASSRAAGLLGDTQYF. The gene calls are TRBV5-1 and TRBJ2-3, with D tentatively TRBD2 (6 bases). The CDR3 is 16 amino acids. CDR1 is SGHRS, CDR2 YFSETQ, per germline. V was clipped by 4 bases and J by 5 bases, with 20 bases between them.

The genes are TRBV5-4 and TRBJ2-5; 7 nucleotides align to TRBD2. The CDR3 contains 15 residues. From germline, CDR1 is SGHNT and CDR2 YYREEE (reference sequence). V gave up 3 bases and J gave up 2 bases; unmatched junction bases: 7. CDR3 DNA sequence: TGTGCCAGCAGCTCCCCCAGGACTAGGCAAGAGACCCAGTACTTC. This gives the protein CASSSPRTRQETQYF.

This clone was detected only a few times. V gene TRBV9 combines with J gene TRBJ1-3; perhaps TRBD1 as D (5 bases). V dropped 4 bases and J dropped 4 bases, with 15 bases sitting between them. The CDR3 length is 15 residues. Germline CDR1 reads SGDLS; CDR2 reads YYNGEE. The CDR3 loop reads CASSPQGLPGNTIYF. CDR3 nucleotide sequence: TGTGCCAGCAGCCCCCAGGGTCTTCCCGGAAACACCATATATTTT.

V gene TRBV19 combines with J gene TRBJ1-2; no clear D. V dropped 7 bases and J dropped 8 bases, with 23 bases sitting between them. The CDR3 is 15 residues long. Germline V gene lookup returns CDR1 LNHDA and CDR2 SQIVND (reference sequence). This CDR3 reads CASTSQYIVVGGYTF. In DNA, the CDR3 is TGTGCCAGTACCTCACAGTATATTGTGGTTGGAGGCTACACCTTC.

This clone was observed a few times. This chain connects TRBV5-6 to TRBJ1-2; no firm D call. With 3 bases removed from V and 6 bases from J, the gap between germline ends came to 12 bases. From germline, CDR1 is SGHDT and CDR2 YYEEEE. The CDR3 spans 13 residues. The CDR3 nucleotides read TGTGCCAGCAGCTCCGGGCCATCCGATGGCTACACCTTC. This codes for CASSSGPSDGYTF. The whole variable domain, filled in from reference TRBV5-6 and TRBJ1-2, reads DAGVTQSPTHLIKTRGQQVTLRCSPKSGHDTVSWYQQALGQGPQFIFQYYEEEERQRGNFPDRFSGHQFPNYSSELNVNALLLGDSALYLCASSSGPSDGYTFGSGTRLTVV.

In its sample, this clone was seen a few times. The chain carries TRBV14 and TRBJ1-2; D gene ambiguous. CDR3 length equals 14 residues. CDR1 is SGHDN and CDR2 is FVKESK in the germline V gene. Trimming shortened V by 0 bases and J by 2 bases, and 7 bases separated the two germline ends. This CDR3 is CASSQDQVNYGYTF. The CDR3 DNA reads as TGTGCCAGCAGCCAAGATCAGGTCAACTATGGCTACACCTTC.

This sequence joins TRBV7-3 and TRBJ2-5; a weak D match, TRBD2 (6 bases). The CDR3 totals 13 residues. CDR1 is SGHTA and CDR2 is FQGTGA in the germline V gene. V lost 2 bases and J lost 2, with 6 bases in between. The CDR3 DNA sequence: TGTGCCAGCAGCTTAGGGGGGCAAGAGACCCAGTACTTC. Translated, it gives CASSLGGQETQYF.

The chain has TRBV19 and TRBJ1-6, with D hard to call. The CDR3 has 15 residues. Deletions cut 3 bases from V and 7 bases from J, with 13 bases between. Germline V gene data show CDR1 as LNHDA and CDR2 as SQIVND (reference sequence). This CDR3 reads CASSIIGQPNSPLHF. The CDR3 region has the DNA TGTGCCAGTAGTATCATAGGCCAGCCGAATTCACCCCTCCACTTT.

The V call is TRBV6-2 or TRBV6-3, the J call TRBJ2-7, with D possibly called TRBD1 or TRBD2 (5 bases each). With 5 bases removed from V and 2 bases from J, the gap between germline ends came to 19 bases. The CDR3 contains 16 residues. Germline V gene sequence: CDR1 MNHEY, CDR2 SVGEGT. Here the CDR3 DNA reads TGTGCCAGCAGTAGGGACCTCGGAGTGGCCACCTACGAGCAGTACTTC. Translation gives CASSRDLGVATYEQYF.

The rearrangement links TRBV28 to TRBJ1-2; D gene uncertain. Trimming removed 6 bases from V and 0 bases from J, with 11 bases in between. This CDR3 is built from 14 residues. Per germline, CDR1 MDHEN and CDR2 SYDVKM. The chain's CDR3 is CASSRPGPNYGYTF. CDR3 nucleotides: TGTGCCAGCAGCCGCCCCGGTCCTAACTATGGCTACACCTTC.

DNA of the CDR3: TGTGCCAGTAGGATGGGACAGCGCACAGATACGCAGTATTTT. It encodes CASRMGQRTDTQYF. The chain has TRBV19 and TRBJ2-3; 7 nucleotides align to TRBD1. Germline CDR1 and CDR2: LNHDA and SQIVND (reference sequence). V shed 6 bases, J shed 1 base, and the junction held 4 bases outside the gene matches. The CDR3 is 14 residues long. Supplemented by reference TRBV19 and TRBJ2-3, the full variable domain reads DGGITQSPKYLFRKEGQNVTLSCEQNLNHDAMYWYRQDPGQGLRLIYYSQIVNDFQKGDIAEGYSVSREKKESFPLTVTSAQKNPTAFYLCASRMGQRTDTQYFGPGTRLTVL.

This sequence joins TRBV3-1 (or the pseudogene TRBV3-2) and TRBJ2-1; D is uncertain. The CDR3 is made up of 15 amino acids. CDR1 LGHDT and CDR2 YNNKEL come from the germline V gene (reference sequence). Trimming removed 4 bases at V and 10 bases at J, with 20 bases between. CDR3 loop: CASSPRLSALREQFF. Written as DNA, the CDR3 is TGTGCCAGCAGCCCAAGGCTTTCGGCACTTAGGGAGCAGTTCTTC.

V usage is TRBV7-8 and J usage is TRBJ2-2; D perhaps matches TRBD1 (6 bases). Deletions cut 7 bases from V and 5 bases from J, with 20 bases between. Per germline, CDR1 SGHVS and CDR2 FQNEAQ. This CDR3 is built from 16 residues. The CDR3 reads CASIREGERRTGELFF. CDR3 sequence (DNA): TGTGCCAGCATCAGAGAGGGGGAGAGGAGGACCGGGGAGCTGTTTTTT. Using reference TRBV7-8 and TRBJ2-2 for the parts outside the CDR3, the full variable domain is GAGVSQSPRYKVAKRGQDVALRCDPISGHVSLFWYQQALGQGPEFLTYFQNEAQLDKSGLPSDRFFAERPEGSVSTLKIQRTQQEDSAVYLCASIREGERRTGELFFGEGSRLTVL.

This chain links TRBV18 with TRBJ2-7; D gene unclear. The V gene lost 2 bases and the J gene lost 2 bases, with 7 bases spanning the gap. This CDR3 is built from 13 residues. Germline V lookup: CDR1 KGHSH, CDR2 LQKENI. The CDR3 DNA reads TGTGCCAGCTCACCAAACGAAGCCTACGAGCAGTACTTC. Translating it yields CASSPNEAYEQYF. The entire variable domain, with the rest obtained from reference TRBV18 and TRBJ2-7, is as follows: NAGVMQNPRHLVRRRGQEARLRCSPMKGHSHVYWYRQLPEEGLKFMVYLQKENIIDESGMPKERFSAEFPKEGPSILRIQQVVRGDSAAYFCASSPNEAYEQYFGPGTRLTVT.

The rearrangement joins TRBV28 to TRBJ2-3; 7 bases line up with TRBD2. The CDR3 has 17 residues. Germline loops: CDR1 MDHEN, CDR2 SYDVKM. J lost 6 bases, V lost 6 bases, and 18 bases had no gene match. CDR3 sequence reads: CASSLMSVTGGRDTQYF. The CDR3, as DNA: TGTGCCAGCAGCTTGATGAGTGTGACGGGGGGTCGGGATACGCAGTATTTT. Combining the CDR3 with reference TRBV28 and TRBJ2-3 gives the whole variable domain DVKVTQSSRYLVKRTGEKVFLECVQDMDHENMFWYRQDPGLGLRLIYFSYDVKMKEKGDIPEGYSVSREKKERFSLILESASTNQTSMYLCASSLMSVTGGRDTQYFGPGTRLTVL.

This clone showed up just once. The rearrangement joins TRBV28 to TRBJ1-2, with no clear D. This CDR3 is 14 amino acids long. Deletions cut 5 bases from V and 0 bases from J, with 10 bases between. The germline gives CDR1 MDHEN, CDR2 SYDVKM. CDR3 protein: CASSVAGPNYGYTF. Here the CDR3 DNA reads TGTGCCAGCAGTGTTGCCGGGCCTAACTATGGCTACACCTTC.

The chain is built from TRBV4-1 and TRBJ1-4; D is ambiguous. In germline, CDR1 is MGHRA, CDR2 YSYEKL. CDR3 length: 15 amino acids. V was shortened by 2 bases and J by 7 bases, with 14 bases between the two germline ends. The CDR3 region has the DNA TGCGCCAGCAGCCAATCACACCCATCCGGTGAAAAACTGTTTTTT. Translated: CASSQSHPSGEKLFF.

This clone has only one observation. This rearrangement joins TRBV4-1 to TRBJ2-2; 13 bases agree with TRBD2. Germline V CDR1 and CDR2: MGHRA, YSYEKL. The V segment lost 4 bases and the J segment 3 bases; nucleotides outside the gene matches: 5. The CDR3 extends over 17 amino acids. Written as DNA, the CDR3 is TGCGCCAGCAGCCTGCCGGGACTAGCGGGGTACACCGGGGAGCTGTTTTTT. It is translated as CASSLPGLAGYTGELFF.

This chain uses TRBV4-1 with TRBJ2-6; a possible D gene is TRBD1 (5 bases). Germline V gene sequence: CDR1 MGHRA, CDR2 YSYEKL. The length of the CDR3 is 19 residues. V lost 3 bases and J lost 0, with 18 bases in between. CDR3 region: CASSQAVGATSSGANVLTF. The CDR3 nucleotides are TGCGCCAGCAGCCAGGCCGTAGGGGCCACGAGCTCTGGGGCCAACGTCCTGACTTTC.

This chain connects TRBV9 to TRBJ1-2, with D possibly TRBD1 on 6 matching bases. With 4 bases removed from V and 7 bases from J, the gap between germline ends came to 20 bases. Per germline, CDR1 SGDLS and CDR2 YYNGEE. This CDR3 contains 15 residues. The CDR3 spells CASSPGAGASFGYTF. For the CDR3, the DNA is TGTGCCAGCAGCCCCGGAGCGGGGGCGAGTTTTGGCTACACCTTC.

The CDR3 sequence is CASSARTGGYNSPLHF. DNA of the CDR3: TGTGCCAGCAGCGCCCGGACAGGAGGTTATAATTCACCCCTCCACTTT. The rearrangement links TRBV9 to TRBJ1-6, with 7 bases matching TRBD1. Germline-derived CDR1 and CDR2 are SGDLS and YYNGEE. Germline trimming cut 3 bases from V and 4 bases from J; bases unmatched to any gene: 7. The CDR3 runs to 16 residues.